One and the same sample provided the 17 T cell receptor beta chains below, sequenced in a study of T cells in Graves' hyperthyroidism and ophthalmopathy. Researchers took RNA transcripts and amplified the TCR beta CDR3 regions from them. HTBI primers were used for first-round RT-PCR of the TCR CDR3. TCRdb re-called the multiplex PCR reads with MiXCR, one entry per CDR3 protein. The sample has around 520,000 distinct CDR3 sequences; roughly 25% are singletons. Sequencing input: blood. All receptors derive from a woman aged 25 to 39 with Graves' ophthalmopathy.

The sample holds many counts of this clonotype. The chain recombines TRBV29-1 with TRBJ2-7; 7 nucleotides line up with TRBD1. The CDR3 is made up of 13 amino acids. Germline assignment: CDR1 SQVTM and CDR2 ANQGSEA. Trimming at V came to 4 bases and at J to 4 bases, leaving 7 bases not matched to a gene. In nucleotides, the CDR3 is TGCAGCGTTGCACGACAGGGATTATACGAGCAGTACTTC. Its translation: CSVARQGLYEQYF.

The chain has TRBV6-2 or TRBV6-3 and TRBJ1-1; D gene uncertain. With 4 bases removed from V and 7 bases from J, the gap between germline ends came to 7 bases. The length of the CDR3 is 11 residues. Germline CDR1 is MNHEY and CDR2 is SVGEGT. The CDR3 region has the DNA TGTGCCAGCAGTTGGTTTGATGAAGCTTTCTTT. Protein product: CASSWFDEAFF.

This clonotype was seen at least ten times. CDR3 in amino acids: CASSPGTLGLETQYF. The CDR3 DNA reads TGTGCCAGCAGCCCCGGGACACTAGGCCTAGAGACCCAGTACTTC. This chain uses TRBV7-9 with TRBJ2-5; D might be TRBD1 (6 bases). Trimming pared 5 bases from V and 4 bases from J, leaving 17 bases between. Looked up from germline, CDR1 is SEHNR and CDR2 is FQNEAQ (reference sequence). CDR3 size: 15 residues.

The J gene is TRBJ2-2, the V gene TRBV28; D is undetermined. Trimming removed 7 bases at V and 5 bases at J, with 11 bases between. The CDR3 is 13 residues long. Germline V gene data show CDR1 as MDHEN and CDR2 as SYDVKM. CDR3 sequence (DNA): TGTGCCAGCACGTTCCGTAATACCGGGGAGCTGTTTTTT. As protein: CASTFRNTGELFF.

This clonotype was counted ten times or more. The V gene is TRBV20-1, the J gene TRBJ1-1, with 7 bases identical to TRBD1. Germline-derived CDR1 and CDR2 are DFQATT and SNEGSKA (reference sequence). V was clipped by 5 bases and J by 5 bases; unmatched bases: 14. This CDR3 is built from 15 residues. The CDR3 protein is CSAAPDDRVGTEAFF. The CDR3 coding sequence is TGCAGTGCTGCCCCAGACGACAGGGTGGGGACTGAAGCTTTCTTT.

This clonotype was picked up one time. A much larger clone lies a single base off, so this may be a read error. The chain employs TRBV20-1 and TRBJ2-4; tentatively, D is TRBD1 (6 bases). Germline CDR1 is DFQATT and CDR2 is SNEGSKA (reference sequence). V gave up 3 bases and J gave up 9 bases, with 21 bases separating them. This CDR3 contains 15 residues. The CDR3 DNA is TGCAGTGCTAGCCGCATCTTTGAGGGGGACGGCATTCAGTACTTC. It translates to CSASRIFEGDGIQYF.

The J gene is TRBJ2-2, the V gene TRBV11-3; 8 positions match TRBD1. This CDR3 has 14 residues. V lost 5 bases to trimming and J lost 4 bases; unmatched junction nucleotides: 3. Germline V CDR1 and CDR2: SGHNT, YENEEA. The CDR3 DNA sequence: TGTGCCAGCAGCGGACAGGGAACCACCGGGGAGCTGTTTTTT. Amino acid sequence: CASSGQGTTGELFF.

The chain combines TRBV20-1 with TRBJ2-7; weak D call: TRBD1 (6 bases). Trimming stripped 6 bases from V and 3 bases from J, with 15 bases between. This CDR3 is 13 amino acids long. Germline V gene data show CDR1 as DFQATT and CDR2 as SNEGSKA (reference sequence). This CDR3 is CSAHRDTYYEQYF. CDR3 coding DNA: TGCAGTGCACACCGGGACACCTACTACGAGCAGTACTTC.

This clonotype occurred many times. The chain couples TRBV30 to TRBJ2-2; perhaps D is TRBD1 or TRBD2 (5 bases each). The CDR3 is 13 amino acids. The V end was cut by 5 bases, the J end by 0 bases, with 7 bases between. Germline V lookup: CDR1 GTSNPN, CDR2 SVGIG (reference sequence). In DNA, the CDR3 is TGTGCCTGGGGGACGGCGAACACCGGGGAGCTGTTTTTT. Residues: CAWGTANTGELFF.

The gene calls are TRBV2 and TRBJ2-2; D is tentatively TRBD1 or TRBD2 (5 bases each). Germline V CDR1 and CDR2: SNHLY, FYNNEI. CDR3 length: 15 residues. Between the trimmed V and J ends, which lost 10 bases and 4 bases, there was a span of 19 bases. The CDR3 spells CATILSGTGTGELFF. The CDR3 DNA is TGTGCCACCATTTTATCCGGGACGGGCACCGGGGAGCTGTTTTTT.

This rearrangement joins TRBV4-1 to TRBJ1-1; D is unresolved. V lost 2 bases and J lost 0, with 7 bases in between. Per the germline V gene, CDR1 is MGHRA and CDR2 is YSYEKL. The CDR3 is 14 residues long. The CDR3 sequence: CASSQRWMNTEAFF. The CDR3 coding sequence is TGCGCCAGCAGCCAAAGGTGGATGAACACTGAAGCTTTCTTT.

This clonotype has a count of ten or more. This chain joins TRBV30 and TRBJ1-1; possibly TRBD1 for D (6 bases). The V end lost 3 bases, the J end lost 5 bases, and 22 bases lay between the germline ends. The CDR3 has 16 amino acids. CDR1 is GTSNPN and CDR2 is SVGIG in the germline V gene (reference sequence). Here the CDR3 DNA reads TGTGCCTGGAGACTAGCGCAATCAGGGGTATTGACTGAAGCTTTCTTT. As protein: CAWRLAQSGVLTEAFF.

This clonotype was recorded a few times. The chain recombines TRBV6-1 with TRBJ1-6; D ambiguous. Germline CDR1 and CDR2: MNHNS and SASEGT. The CDR3 has 12 residues. Trimming pared 6 bases from V and 7 bases from J, leaving 7 bases between. CDR3 DNA sequence: TGTGCCAGCAGCCCATTGAATTCACCCCTCCACTTT. It specifies CASSPLNSPLHF.

This clonotype was counted ten times or more. J is TRBJ1-1 and V is TRBV6-5; TRBD1 agrees at 11 bases. Germline V gene data show CDR1 as MNHEY and CDR2 as SVGAGI. V trimming: 2 bases; J trimming: 5 bases; junction bases outside the gene matches: 4. CDR3 length: 15 amino acids. The CDR3, as DNA: TGTGCCAGCAGTTACCGGGACAGGGGGAGGACTGAAGCTTTCTTT. It is translated as CASSYRDRGRTEAFF.

This clonotype has a handful of counts. Here the CDR3 reads CSARRTLSYEQYF. CDR3 in DNA: TGCAGTGCTAGACGTACCCTTTCCTACGAGCAGTACTTC. V usage is TRBV20-1 and J usage is TRBJ2-7; D is undetermined. Per germline, CDR1 DFQATT and CDR2 SNEGSKA (reference sequence). The CDR3 sequence is 13 residues long. Trimming removed 2 bases from V and 1 base from J, with 9 bases in between.

This clonotype was observed at least ten times. The V gene is TRBV28, the J gene TRBJ2-5; D assignment may be TRBD1 or TRBD2 (5 bases each). Germline assignment: CDR1 MDHEN and CDR2 SYDVKM. The CDR3 has 15 amino acids. Trimming took 6 bases from V and 4 from J, leaving 18 bases between them. The CDR3 protein is CASSKRTGGGETQYF. The CDR3, as DNA: TGTGCCAGCAGCAAGAGGACGGGTGGGGGAGAGACCCAGTACTTC.

The rearrangement links TRBV6-1 to TRBJ2-7; 7 nucleotides align to TRBD2. This CDR3 has 13 amino acids. The ends lost 10 bases at V and 2 bases at J; junction bases unmatched: 8. Looked up from germline, CDR1 is MNHNS and CDR2 is SASEGT. The CDR3 nucleotides are TGTGCCAACTCACTAGCGACCGCCTACGAGCAGTACTTC. It yields the protein CANSLATAYEQYF.